These T cell receptor beta chains were read from a single sample in a study of blood T cells in healthy people across ages. TCRdb ran MiXCR on the 5' RACE reads and lists one entry per CDR3 protein. In the table there are 1.8 million or so distinct CDR3 sequences, about 39% of which are singletons. Sequencing was done on a sample of blood. These receptors all stem from a human donor in good health. Each CDR3 is given with its conserved first and last residue. A D gene is named only where the DNA matches it firmly. Only part of the rows carry a size: once, few, many, or a class if the clone is expanded.

D	V	size	J	CDR3	DNA
TRBD2	TRBV25-1	-	TRBJ2-1	CASSEYPITSGSYNEQFF	TGTGCCAGCAGTGAATATCCCATTACTAGCGGCTCCTACAATGAGCAGTTCTTC
-	TRBV27	few	TRBJ2-1	CASSPPGPTSSYNEQFF	TGTGCCAGCAGTCCGCCGGGACCTACGAGCTCCTACAATGAGCAGTTCTTC
-	TRBV11-2	many	TRBJ2-3	CASSSPGTSTDTQYF	TGTGCCAGCAGCTCCCCGGGAACTAGCACAGATACGCAGTATTTT
-	TRBV12-3/TRBV12-4	few	TRBJ2-5	CASSSPRVHQETQYF	TGTGCCAGCAGCTCGCCCAGGGTTCACCAAGAGACCCAGTACTTC
-	TRBV7-9	once	TRBJ1-4	CASSFGSLGEKLFF	TGTGCCAGCAGCTTTGGATCACTAGGGGAAAAACTGTTTTTT
-	TRBV12-3/TRBV12-4	-	TRBJ2-5	CASSFGGRSWETQYF	TGTGCCAGCAGTTTCGGGGGCAGGAGCTGGGAGACCCAGTACTTC
-	TRBV29-1	-	TRBJ1-1	CSVGVGSSGPPNTEAFF	TGCAGCGTTGGAGTCGGAAGTTCAGGCCCACCGAACACTGAAGCTTTCTTT
-	TRBV20-1	-	TRBJ2-3	CSASDYTDTQYF	TGCAGTGCTAGTGACTACACAGATACGCAGTATTTT
-	TRBV29-1	many	TRBJ1-2	CSVAKGDYGYTF	TGCAGCGTTGCAAAGGGGGACTATGGCTACACCTTC
-	TRBV7-3	-	TRBJ2-1	CASSPLGGDGYNEQFF	TGTGCCAGCAGCCCCCTAGGAGGGGACGGCTACAATGAGCAGTTCTTC
TRBD2	TRBV7-2	few	TRBJ2-7	CASSKTSGSSYEQYF	TGTGCCAGCAGCAAAACTAGCGGAAGCTCCTACGAGCAGTACTTC
TRBD1	TRBV7-2	-	TRBJ1-1	CASSLWAVGGQGDTEAFF	TGTGCCAGCAGCTTATGGGCGGTAGGGGGACAGGGTGACACTGAAGCTTTCTTT
TRBD1	TRBV10-3	-	TRBJ1-1	CAISGPGGRGTEAFF	TGTGCCATCAGTGGGCCAGGGGGCCGTGGCACTGAAGCTTTCTTT
-	TRBV18	-	TRBJ2-1	CASSPPDRSYNEQFF	TGTGCCAGCTCACCACCGGACAGATCCTACAATGAGCAGTTCTTC
TRBD2	TRBV12-3/TRBV12-4	-	TRBJ2-7	CASRESGTTYEQYF	TGTGCCAGCAGAGAAAGCGGGACTACCTACGAGCAGTACTTC
TRBD1	TRBV5-1	-	TRBJ1-1	CASSSDRVHTEAFF	TGCGCCAGCAGCTCGGACAGGGTGCACACTGAAGCTTTCTTT
TRBD1	TRBV9	-	TRBJ1-2	CASNRQGGYGYTF	TGTGCCAGCAACAGACAGGGGGGCTATGGCTACACCTTC
-	TRBV6-1	-	TRBJ2-5	CASSIRTAPWETQYF	TGTGCCAGCAGTATCCGGACAGCCCCCTGGGAGACCCAGTACTTC
-	TRBV15	few	TRBJ1-6	CATSRDETEIHF	TGTGCCACCAGCAGAGATGAAACAGAAATCCACTTT
TRBD1	TRBV28	-	TRBJ2-7	CASSPWDRDYYEQYF	TGTGCCAGCAGCCCTTGGGACAGGGATTACTACGAGCAGTACTTC
TRBD2	TRBV14	-	TRBJ2-1	CASSQGRGVSYNEQCF	TGTGCCAGCAGCCAAGGGCGGGGGGTCTCCTACAATGAGCAGTGCTTC
TRBD2	TRBV5-5	once	TRBJ2-5	CASSFSGVAETQYF	TGTGCCAGCAGCTTTAGCGGGGTCGCAGAGACCCAGTACTTC
-	TRBV24-1	-	TRBJ2-2	CATSEPGWLGAGELFF	TGTGCCACCAGTGAACCAGGGTGGCTAGGCGCCGGGGAGCTGTTTTTT
-	TRBV15	few	TRBJ2-5	CATSRDARLVETQYF	TGTGCCACCAGCAGAGATGCGCGACTCGTGGAGACCCAGTACTTC
TRBD1	TRBV4-2	few	TRBJ2-1	CASSLRPGTGGNEQFF	TGTGCCAGCAGCCTTAGACCCGGGACAGGAGGGAATGAGCAGTTCTTC
-	TRBV11-1	few	TRBJ2-2	CASSLVPATGELFF	TGTGCCAGCAGCTTAGTGCCCGCCACCGGGGAGCTGTTTTTT
-	TRBV12-3/TRBV12-4	-	TRBJ2-3	CASRPDRRADTQYF	TGTGCCAGCAGACCTGACCGGCGGGCAGATACGCAGTATTTT
TRBD2	TRBV2	few	TRBJ2-3	CASSVFQRGGTDTQYF	TGTGCCAGCAGTGTTTTTCAGCGGGGGGGCACAGATACGCAGTATTTT
-	TRBV12-3/TRBV12-4	-	TRBJ2-1	CASRDGGQEEQFF	TGTGCCAGCAGAGATGGGGGGCAGGAGGAGCAGTTCTTC